Listed below are T cell receptor beta chains from one sample, sequenced in a study of T-cell memory formation after mild COVID-19. TCRdb re-called the 5' RACE reads through MiXCR, storing one row per CDR3 protein. This sample has roughly 610,000 distinct CDR3 sequences; 15% to 20% occur once, and the top ten carry about 8.1%. Sequenced: PBMCs or a T cell subset sorted from them (not recorded which). The receptors were sampled from an adult woman who had mild COVID-19 (a few samples of this study predate the infection). Cell type and time point are not known. The CDR3 runs from the conserved cysteine through the conserved F or W. The D gene is left open where the match is weak. The listing skips clone size in some rows; elsewhere it reads once, few, many or a size class.

>TRBV7-9|NA|TRBJ2-1|few
TGTGCCAGCAGCTTAGTGGGAGAAGGCGAGGCAGTTAACAATGAGCAGTTCTTC
CASSLVGEGEAVNNEQFF
>TRBV20-1|TRBD2|TRBJ2-7|many
TGCAGTGCTAGATCCCTAGCGGGGTGGGAGCAGTACTTC
CSARSLAGWEQYF
>TRBV7-2|NA|TRBJ2-7|NA
TGTGCCAGCAGTCTAGCCCCGAACTCCTACGAGCAGTACTTC
CASSLAPNSYEQYF
>TRBV27|NA|TRBJ2-2|few
TGTGCCAGCAGTTTACAACACTTCTTGAGCACCGGGGAGCTGTTTTTT
CASSLQHFLSTGELFF
>TRBV3-1|NA|TRBJ2-5|few
TGTGCCAGCAGCCAAGACAGCTCCCAAGAGACCCAGTACTTC
CASSQDSSQETQYF
>TRBV6-1|NA|TRBJ1-1|many
TGTGCCAGCAGCCCCCCGCTAGTCGGCTCCAGGGAAGCTTTCTTT
CASSPPLVGSREAFF
>TRBV3-1|TRBD1|TRBJ1-5|NA
TGTGCCAGCAGCCCCCAGGGGACAGCAAATCAGCCCCAGCATTTT
CASSPQGTANQPQHF
>TRBV21-1|NA|TRBJ2-7|NA
TGTGCCAGCAGCGGCCGGACTAGCGGGAGCTACGAGCAGTACTTC
CASSGRTSGSYEQYF
>TRBV9|TRBD1|TRBJ1-4|NA
TGTGCCAGCAGCGTAACGGGACAGGTTGTCGAAAAACTGTTTTTT
CASSVTGQVVEKLFF
>TRBV20-1|NA|TRBJ2-5|few
TGCAGTGCGGAATGGGGGACCCAGTACTTC
CSAEWGTQYF
>TRBV24-1|TRBD1|TRBJ2-4|few
TGTGCCACCAGTGCCGGGACAGATCGAAAAAACATTCAGTACTTC
CATSAGTDRKNIQYF
>TRBV2|NA|TRBJ2-2|NA
TGTGCCAGCAGTGAACGGCCAGGGGAAACGGCCGGGGAGCTGTTTTTT
CASSERPGETAGELFF
>TRBV12-3/TRBV12-4|NA|TRBJ2-4|NA
TGTGCCAGCAGTTTAGGGTGGGCCAAAAACATTCAGTACTTC
CASSLGWAKNIQYF
>TRBV29-1|TRBD1|TRBJ1-2|NA
TGCAGCGTTGACCGACAGGGGAGGGACTATGGCTACACCTTC
CSVDRQGRDYGYTF